This T cell receptor (beta chain) was sequenced in a study of regulatory T cells in long-lasting Graves disease. Study-level results: Persistent patients shared 2,700 or so public clonotypes among themselves. Newly diagnosed patients shared fewer, at roughly 900.

Trimming removed 8 bases at V and 4 bases at J, with 18 bases between. This CDR3 has 15 residues. Germline V gives CDR1 MDHEN, CDR2 SYDVKM. Construction of TCR beta libraries relied on iRepertoire HTBI primers and on Arm-PCR targeting CDR3 regions. Per the authors' pipeline: Looking across samples, the authors found under 70 TRBV and 14 TRBJ segments. Using its own MiXCR run on the multiplex PCR reads, TCRdb lists one record per CDR3 protein. For this entry, the V and J calls and clone size follow TCRdb and not the study's own pipeline. The data contain about 540,000 distinct CDR3 sequences, 13% of them singletons. This clonotype was recorded at least ten times. What it binds is not known. Sample time point: newly diagnosed GD, antithyroid drugs for less than 3 months. The TCR library was prepared using RNA isolated from PBMCs. This sample also appeared in a second study, on T cells in Graves' hyperthyroidism and ophthalmopathy. This second report adds: Those patients with uncontrolled infection, other autoimmune disease, pregnancy or lactation were excluded. Ophthalmopathy cases were set apart from stable hyperthyroidism by a 13 V-J model.

The TCR comes from a man aged 30 to 45 with Graves disease. The chain links TRBV28 to TRBJ2-1; D tentatively reads TRBD1 or TRBD2 (5 bases each). Sequencing was performed on peripheral blood mononuclear cells (PBMCs), taken at new diagnosis, from a patient treated with antithyroid drugs. CDR3 region: CASAGYSEGYNEQFF. The CDR3 DNA reads TGTGCCAGCGCAGGGTACTCAGAGGGTTACAATGAGCAGTTCTTC. The full variable domain, its missing parts supplied by reference TRBV28 and TRBJ2-1, is DVKVTQSSRYLVKRTGEKVFLECVQDMDHENMFWYRQDPGLGLRLIYFSYDVKMKEKGDIPEGYSVSREKKERFSLILESASTNQTSMYLCASAGYSEGYNEQFFGPGTRLTVL.